The clone carrying this T cell receptor (beta chain) was picked up many times. Its antigen remains unknown. This record comes from a study of identical twins. Points from the study as a whole: Potential partial confounding of zero-insertion analyses by invariant MAIT and iNKT cells was noted. The study drew conclusions from cross-sectional statistical analysis, not from following the same donors. Abundant beta clonotypes from cord blood bore fewer insertions; memory repertoires lacked this pattern.

Unique molecular identifiers were present on the cDNA, and a universal primer site came from template switching. In TCRdb, the 5' RACE reads were re-called with MiXCR into one record per CDR3 protein. The sample lists around 1.7 million distinct CDR3 sequences, under 35% occurring once. The TCR originated in a newborn girl in good health. The sequencing sample was made of cord blood.

The CDR3 sequence is CASTSGTAPYEQYF. CDR3 nucleotide sequence: TGTGCCAGCACCTCCGGGACGGCACCTTACGAGCAGTACTTC. The chain recombines TRBV12-3 or TRBV12-4 with TRBJ2-7; either TRBD1 or TRBD2 may supply D (5 bases each). V gave up 7 bases and J gave up 4 bases, with 17 bases separating them. The CDR3 contains 14 residues.